One sample yielded the 9 T cell receptor beta chains listed below, sequenced in a study of blood T cell repertoires in COVID-19. TCRdb keeps only in-frame clones here, not all; method: immunoSEQ multiplex PCR. This sample carries 45,000 to 50,000 clones, 88% of them seen once, and the ten largest clones take about 7.5%. The sample taken for sequencing was peripheral blood. Every receptor here comes from a man aged 50 or older with acute or convalescent COVID-19.

The gene calls are TRBV5-1 and TRBJ2-1, with 8 bases aligning to TRBD2. The CDR3 spans 19 residues. Trimming cost V 0 bases and J 3 bases; bases outside gene matches: 14. Germline CDR1 reads SGHRS; CDR2 reads YFSETQ. The CDR3 sequence: CASSLDRFGGDPIYNEQFF. The CDR3 DNA reads as TGCGCCAGCAGCTTGGATCGTTTCGGGGGGGACCCAATCTACAATGAGCAGTTCTTC.

The chain couples TRBV5-1 to TRBJ2-7; D uncertain. Germline V gene sequence: CDR1 SGHRS, CDR2 YFSETQ. The CDR3 is 14 amino acids. V dropped 5 bases and J dropped 1 base, with 13 bases sitting between them. The DNA for the CDR3 is TGCGCCAGCAGACGGGTGGCGGAATCCTACGAGCAGTACTTC. Translation gives CASRRVAESYEQYF. Combining the CDR3 with reference TRBV5-1 and TRBJ2-7 gives the whole variable domain KAGVTQTPRYLIKTRGQQVTLSCSPISGHRSVSWYQQTPGQGLQFLFEYFSETQRNKGNFPGRFSGRQFSNSRSEMNVSTLELGDSALYLCASRRVAESYEQYFGPGTRLTVT.

This chain joins TRBV24-1 and TRBJ2-5; D perhaps matches TRBD2 (5 bases). V was cut by 9 bases and J by 1 base, with 14 bases left in between. Per germline, CDR1 KGHDR and CDR2 SFDVKD. The CDR3 sequence is 14 residues long. Written as DNA, the CDR3 is TGTGCCACCGATGTTCTCGGGATCCAAGAGACCCAGTACTTC. Protein sequence: CATDVLGIQETQYF.

This clone is medium-sized (0.01 to 0.1%) by share. Other DNA sequences from this sample encode an identical CDR3 as well. The rearrangement links TRBV5-1 to TRBJ1-5; D is uncertain. The CDR3 has 13 residues. The germline V gene encodes CDR1 SGHRS and CDR2 YFSETQ. The V and J ends lost 2 bases and 5 bases respectively, with 8 bases between them. DNA for the CDR3: TGCGCCAGCAGCTTTGAGGGAGATCAGCCCCAGCATTTT. This codes for CASSFEGDQPQHF.

The rearrangement uses TRBV10-1 and TRBJ1-5; TRBD1 is a possible D gene (6 bases). The CDR3 has 15 amino acids. Germline V CDR1 and CDR2: WNHNN, SYGVQD (reference sequence). V was cut by 3 bases and J by 0 bases, with 9 bases left in between. This CDR3 is CASSDRTVSNQPQHF. The CDR3 coding sequence is TGCGCCAGCAGTGATCGGACAGTTAGCAATCAGCCCCAGCATTTT.

This clone has a handful of counts. This rearrangement joins TRBV5-5 to TRBJ2-7; D is possibly TRBD1 (6 bases). The CDR3 runs to 15 residues. Between the trimmed V and J ends, which lost 4 bases and 6 bases, there was a span of 20 bases. Looked up from germline, CDR1 is SGHKS and CDR2 is YYEKEE (reference sequence). This CDR3 reads CASSKITGSRSEQYF. Written as DNA, the CDR3 is TGTGCCAGCAGCAAAATTACAGGGAGTAGAAGCGAGCAGTACTTC.

V and J are TRBV2 and TRBJ2-5, with 12 bases that match TRBD2. Germline V CDR1 and CDR2: SNHLY, FYNNEI. V dropped 7 bases and J dropped 9; count of bases not matched to a gene: 9. This CDR3 has 14 amino acids. The CDR3 spells CASTLTSGGPAQYF. CDR3 sequence (DNA): TGTGCCAGCACCCTTACTAGCGGGGGGCCCGCCCAGTACTTC.

The V and J genes are TRBV9 and TRBJ1-2, with a tentative D call TRBD1 (6 bases). V gave up 1 base and J gave up 3 bases, with 16 bases separating them. Germline assignment: CDR1 SGDLS and CDR2 YYNGEE. The CDR3 length is 16 residues. Here the CDR3 reads CASSVIRQGLDYGYTF. DNA of the CDR3: TGTGCCAGCAGCGTAATCCGGCAGGGGTTGGACTATGGCTACACCTTC.

This clone was recorded only once. This chain joins TRBV6-6 and TRBJ1-2; TRBD1 is a possible D gene (5 bases). The V end was cut by 6 bases, the J end by 8 bases, with 16 bases between. Germline CDR1 reads MNHNY; CDR2 reads SVGAGI (reference sequence). The CDR3 loop spans 13 amino acids. CDR3: CASSPGDGWGYTF. In DNA form, the CDR3 reads TGTGCCAGCAGCCCGGGGGACGGGTGGGGCTACACCTTC.